Shown below are 23 T cell receptor beta chains from a single sample sequenced in a study of blood T cells in healthy people across ages. A second 7 to 11 cycle PCR used barcoded and J-beta primers. TCRdb passed the 5' RACE reads through MiXCR, listing each CDR3 protein once. The data show 700,000 or so distinct CDR3 sequences, around two fifths seen once. The sample consisted of blood. These receptors were obtained from a man at least 80 years old in good health.

This clonotype was observed once. The chain has TRBV7-6 and TRBJ1-1, with a tentative D call TRBD1 (6 bases). Germline CDR1 SGHVS, CDR2 FNYEAQ. CDR3 length equals 15 residues. V lost 5 bases and J lost 0, with 13 bases in between. CDR3 DNA sequence: TGTGCCAGCAGCGTAACCACAGGGTTGAACACTGAAGCTTTCTTT. Residues: CASSVTTGLNTEAFF.

The chain combines TRBV20-1 with TRBJ1-6; D is possibly TRBD1 (5 bases). V was clipped by 5 bases and J by 9 bases, with 17 bases between them. Germline CDR1 is DFQATT and CDR2 is SNEGSKA (reference sequence). There are 14 residues in the CDR3. The CDR3, as DNA: TGCAGTGCTCCCCCCCCAGGGAGGGCTTCACCCCTCCACTTT. Amino acids: CSAPPPGRASPLHF.

This chain uses TRBV28 with TRBJ2-3, with D unresolved. Trimming took off 6 bases at V and 4 bases at J, with 17 bases between the two ends. CDR1 is MDHEN and CDR2 is SYDVKM in the germline V gene. CDR3 size: 15 residues. The CDR3 sequence is CASRPDPTSADTQYF. The CDR3 bases are TGTGCCAGCAGACCCGACCCGACCTCGGCAGATACGCAGTATTTT.

V usage is TRBV6-6 and J usage is TRBJ2-6; no clear D. V lost 4 bases, J lost 2 bases, and 6 bases lay in between. Germline V CDR1 and CDR2: MNHNY, SVGAGI (reference sequence). CDR3 length: 14 amino acids. For the CDR3, the DNA is TGTGCCAGCAGTTGGGCCCCTGGGGCCAACGTCCTGACTTTC. Translation gives CASSWAPGANVLTF.

This clonotype was picked up many times. The chain recombines TRBV7-9 with TRBJ2-1; 9 nucleotides match TRBD2. CDR3 length: 16 amino acids. V gave up 1 base and J gave up 9 bases; unmatched junction bases: 10. The germline V gene has CDR1 SEHNR and CDR2 FQNEAQ (reference sequence). CDR3 sequence reads: CASSLETLAGKGEQFF. In DNA, the CDR3 is TGTGCCAGCAGCTTAGAAACCCTAGCGGGAAAGGGTGAGCAGTTCTTC.

This sequence joins TRBV27 and TRBJ2-3; perhaps TRBD2 as D (5 bases). The CDR3 covers 15 residues. Trimming shortened V by 1 base and J by 4 bases, and 12 bases separated the two germline ends. Germline V gene sequence: CDR1 MNHEY, CDR2 SMNVEV (reference sequence). The CDR3, as DNA: TGTGCCAGCAGTTTATGGGTTGGAGGAGCAGATACGCAGTATTTT. Translating gives CASSLWVGGADTQYF.

There are a few counts of this clonotype. The V call is TRBV20-1, the J call TRBJ2-1; D is possibly TRBD2 (5 bases). Germline V lookup: CDR1 DFQATT, CDR2 SNEGSKA (reference sequence). The V end lost 6 bases, the J end lost 0 bases, and 18 bases lay between the germline ends. The length of the CDR3 is 16 residues. CDR3 sequence (DNA): TGCAGTGCCGCCACCCCCCTAGGGAGCTCCTACAATGAGCAGTTCTTC. This sequence encodes CSAATPLGSSYNEQFF.

This clonotype was seen a single time. This may come from a read error, since a much larger clone is one base off. The V gene is TRBV6-1, the J gene TRBJ2-7; 9 bases are a match to TRBD1. V shed 4 bases, J shed 7 bases, and the junction held 5 bases outside the gene matches. CDR1 is MNHNS and CDR2 is SASEGT in the germline V gene. The CDR3 is 13 residues long. DNA of the CDR3: TGTGCCAGCAGTGTCACAGGGGGCTGGGAGCAGTACTTC. This encodes CASSVTGGWEQYF.

The CDR3: CASSTQASHEQYF. The CDR3 nucleotides read TGTGCCAGCAGCACACAGGCCTCCCACGAGCAGTACTTC. This chain uses TRBV21-1 with TRBJ2-7; no check of the table's D call, TRBD1, against the DNA was made. TRBV21-1 is a recognized pseudogene. The CDR3 has 13 amino acids.

The rearrangement joins TRBV13 to TRBJ1-2; a weak D match, TRBD1 (5 bases). The germline V and J ends were trimmed by 5 bases and 2 bases, with 15 bases remaining between them. The CDR3 runs 15 residues. Germline lookup yields CDR1 PRHDT and CDR2 FYEKMQ (reference sequence). The CDR3 loop reads CASSTGATANYGYTF. CDR3 DNA: TGTGCCAGCAGCACAGGAGCGACAGCGAACTATGGCTACACCTTC.

This chain joins TRBV20-1 and TRBJ2-1, with 10 bases matching TRBD2. Germline CDR1 and CDR2: DFQATT and SNEGSKA (reference sequence). CDR3 length equals 12 residues. V shed 2 bases and J 9 bases; nucleotides not matched to a gene: 1. The CDR3 region has the DNA TGCAGTGCTAGACGGACTAGCGGTGAGCAGTTCTTC. Amino acid sequence: CSARRTSGEQFF.

The chain joins TRBV20-1 to TRBJ2-1; 11 bases are shared with TRBD2. The CDR3 consists of 16 residues. CDR1 and CDR2 from the germline V gene are DFQATT and SNEGSKA (reference sequence). Trimming at V came to 8 bases and at J to 6 bases, leaving 15 bases not matched to a gene. The CDR3 coding sequence is TGCAGTACATCCCGGAGTAGCGGGAGGGCCCGCAATGAGCAGTTCTTC. This translates into CSTSRSSGRARNEQFF.

CDR3: CAISSRHETQNTEAFF. CDR3 in DNA: TGTGCCATCAGTTCCCGACACGAGACACAGAACACTGAAGCTTTCTTT. The V and J genes are TRBV10-3 and TRBJ1-1; D is uncertain. CDR1 is ENHRY and CDR2 is SYGVKD in the germline V gene. The CDR3 has 16 residues. The V gene lost 5 bases and the J gene lost 1 base, with 17 bases spanning the gap.

There are a few counts of this clonotype. The rearrangement joins TRBV6-6 to TRBJ1-1; 8 bases are shared with TRBD1. The trim removed 4 bases at V and 4 bases at J, leaving 5 bases unmatched. The germline V gene has CDR1 MNHNY and CDR2 SVGAGI (reference sequence). The CDR3 sequence is 14 residues long. Here the CDR3 reads CASSLDRAGTEAFF. CDR3 bases: TGTGCCAGCAGTTTGGACAGGGCAGGCACTGAAGCTTTCTTT.

The chain carries TRBV25-1 and TRBJ1-5; D is perhaps TRBD1 (6 bases). V shed 6 bases and J shed 2 bases, with 11 bases lying between them. The CDR3 is 14 amino acids. Germline loops: CDR1 MGHDK, CDR2 SYGVNS. CDR3 nucleotide sequence: TGTGCCAGCAGGCCGAACAGGGGCAATCAGCCCCAGCATTTT. Protein product: CASRPNRGNQPQHF.

In DNA, the CDR3 is TGTGCCAGCAGCCCAAGATCCAGGGAAAGAGCTAACTATGGCTACACCTTC. Amino acids: CASSPRSRERANYGYTF. The chain has TRBV13 and TRBJ1-2, with a weak D call TRBD1 (5 bases). Germline assignment: CDR1 PRHDT and CDR2 FYEKMQ (reference sequence). This CDR3 spans 17 amino acids. Trimming removed 5 bases from V and 0 bases from J, with 19 bases in between.

The chain links TRBV5-1 to TRBJ2-5; D may be TRBD2 (5 bases). Judging by the DNA end, TRBJ2-1 fits better; the J call may be wrong. In germline, CDR1 is SGHRS, CDR2 YFSETQ. CDR3 length: 14 amino acids. CDR3 in amino acids: CASSSGRTQETQFF. The CDR3 DNA is TGCGCCAGCAGCTCGGGTCGGACTCAAGAGACCCAGTTCTTC.

This clonotype was counted between two and nine times. This rearrangement joins TRBV28 to TRBJ2-4, with 11 bases matching TRBD2. Germline values: CDR1 MDHEN, CDR2 SYDVKM. Trimming cost V 3 bases and J 3 bases; bases outside gene matches: 4. The CDR3 totals 16 residues. CDR3 sequence: CASSLGTSGFKNIQYF. The CDR3 DNA reads TGTGCCAGCAGTTTGGGGACTAGCGGTTTCAAAAACATTCAGTACTTC. Using reference TRBV28 and TRBJ2-4 for the parts outside the CDR3, the full variable domain is DVKVTQSSRYLVKRTGEKVFLECVQDMDHENMFWYRQDPGLGLRLIYFSYDVKMKEKGDIPEGYSVSREKKERFSLILESASTNQTSMYLCASSLGTSGFKNIQYFGAGTRLSVL.

In its sample, this clonotype was seen a few times. This chain links TRBV4-1 with TRBJ1-1, with a tentative D call TRBD1 (6 bases). This CDR3 contains 16 residues. CDR1 is MGHRA, CDR2 YSYEKL, per germline. V lost 0 bases and J 2 bases, leaving 13 bases between the germline ends. The DNA for the CDR3 is TGCGCCAGCAGCCAAGATTTGACCGGGGGCAACACTGAAGCTTTCTTT. Translated: CASSQDLTGGNTEAFF.

This clonotype has a count of ten or more. V usage is TRBV7-2 and J usage is TRBJ1-6, with TRBD1 matching 8 bases. The CDR3 extends over 16 amino acids. V was pared by 5 bases and J by 0 bases, with 3 bases of the junction left unmatched. From germline, CDR1 is SGHTA and CDR2 FQGNSA. The CDR3 region is CASSIGQGSYNSPLHF. CDR3 coding DNA: TGTGCCAGCAGCATCGGACAGGGCTCCTATAATTCACCCCTCCACTTT. The variable domain in full, completed from reference TRBV7-2 and TRBJ1-6, reads GAGVSQSPSNKVTEKGKDVELRCDPISGHTALYWYRQSLGQGLEFLIYFQGNSAPDKSGLPSDRFSAERTGGSVSTLTIQRTQQEDSAVYLCASSIGQGSYNSPLHFGNGTRLTVT.

Here the CDR3 DNA reads TGCAGTGCTAGTGAAGGGATGGATGAGCAGTTCTTC. Its translation: CSASEGMDEQFF. The V and J genes are TRBV20-1 and TRBJ2-1; D is undetermined. The CDR3 runs to 12 residues. Germline CDR1 DFQATT, CDR2 SNEGSKA (reference sequence). The V end lost 3 bases, the J end lost 8 bases, and 11 bases lay between the germline ends.

This clonotype was counted ten times or more. The V call is TRBV5-1, the J call TRBJ2-6; D gene ambiguous. Trimming cost V 0 bases and J 0 bases, with 7 bases left between them. Germline-derived CDR1 and CDR2 are SGHRS and YFSETQ. CDR3 length equals 16 residues. DNA of the CDR3: TGCGCCAGCAGCTTGGGCGGATTCTCTGGGGCCAACGTCCTGACTTTC. It codes for CASSLGGFSGANVLTF.

This clonotype has a handful of counts. The chain recombines TRBV10-3 with TRBJ2-3; possible D gene TRBD1, 6 bases. The germline gives CDR1 ENHRY, CDR2 SYGVKD. There are 15 residues in the CDR3. V lost 2 bases and J lost 0, with 9 bases in between. CDR3 loop: CAISEGQHSTDTQYF. DNA for the CDR3: TGTGCCATCAGTGAGGGACAGCATAGCACAGATACGCAGTATTTT.